One sample yielded the 21 T cell receptor beta chains listed below, sequenced in a study of T cell changes during pregnancy in multiple sclerosis. TCRdb's table, derived via immunoSEQ multiplex PCR, lists solely in-frame clones and lacks some. Of fewer than 80,000 clones in the sample, 94% are singletons; the top ten hold about 0.14%. The material was CD4+ T cells from peripheral blood mononuclear cells, obtained after pregnancy. The origin of the receptors is a female donor with multiple sclerosis, enrolled in a pregnancy study.

The chain recombines TRBV6-5 with TRBJ1-1; D uncertain. The length of the CDR3 is 13 residues. Per germline, CDR1 MNHEY and CDR2 SVGAGI. V lost 7 bases and J 2 bases, leaving 11 bases between the germline ends. The CDR3 spells CASISHRNTEAFF. The CDR3, as DNA: TGTGCCAGCATCTCACACCGAAACACTGAAGCTTTCTTT.

The J gene is TRBJ2-3, the V gene TRBV10-3; 16 nucleotides align to TRBD2. Germline loops: CDR1 ENHRY, CDR2 SYGVKD. V trimming: 6 bases; J trimming: 5 bases; junction bases outside the gene matches: 14. The CDR3 spans 19 residues. Here the CDR3 DNA reads TGTGCCATCAGGGAAGGGACTAGCGGGAGGGGGGGATCGGGAGATACGCAGTATTTT. It specifies CAIREGTSGRGGSGDTQYF.

The genes are TRBV28 and TRBJ2-7, with 8 bases fitting TRBD2. V shed 6 bases, J shed 6 bases, and the junction held 13 bases outside the gene matches. CDR1 and CDR2 (germline): MDHEN, SYDVKM. The length of the CDR3 is 15 residues. This chain's CDR3 is CASSQRTGLVGEQYF. The CDR3 DNA sequence: TGTGCCAGCAGCCAAAGAACGGGACTAGTAGGCGAGCAGTACTTC.

The V gene is TRBV6-5, the J gene TRBJ2-2, with TRBD2 as a possible D gene (6 bases). CDR3 length: 16 residues. From germline, CDR1 is MNHEY and CDR2 SVGAGI. V lost 2 bases and J 4 bases, leaving 14 bases between the germline ends. CDR3 DNA sequence: TGTGCCAGCAGTTACGACGGGAGCGGTAGCACCGGGGAGCTGTTTTTT. This translates into CASSYDGSGSTGELFF.

The CDR3 DNA is TGTGCCAGCAGCGGACAGGGGAGGGGTTCAACTAATGAAAAACTGTTTTTT. Amino acids: CASSGQGRGSTNEKLFF. The chain joins TRBV7-6 to TRBJ1-4; 9 bases are a match to TRBD1. CDR3 length: 17 amino acids. Per the germline V gene, CDR1 is SGHVS and CDR2 is FNYEAQ. V lost 5 bases, J lost 0 bases, and 7 bases stayed unmatched.

This clone was seen a single time. The chain uses TRBV6-6 and TRBJ2-2; 7 nucleotides match TRBD1. Germline lookup yields CDR1 MNHNY and CDR2 SVGAGI (reference sequence). CDR3 length: 15 residues. The V and J ends lost 7 bases and 6 bases, in that order; junction bases with no gene match: 11. CDR3 DNA sequence: TGTGCCAGCAACTTCCTGAGTCAGGGGGCCGGGGAGCTGTTTTTT. The encoded protein is CASNFLSQGAGELFF.

This clone came up once. The genes are TRBV7-8 and TRBJ2-5; D ambiguous. This CDR3 is built from 13 residues. Germline loops: CDR1 SGHVS, CDR2 FQNEAQ. V dropped 0 bases and J dropped 5 bases, with 7 bases sitting between them. The CDR3 sequence: CASSLALRETQYF. As DNA, the CDR3 is TGTGCCAGCAGCTTAGCGCTTCGGGAGACCCAGTACTTC.

V is TRBV5-1 and J is TRBJ2-5; 11 bases match TRBD2. Germline-derived CDR1 and CDR2 are SGHRS and YFSETQ. This CDR3 region has 15 residues. The J segment lost 4 bases and the V segment lost 1 base, leaving 3 bases of the junction unmatched. CDR3 in amino acids: CASSLSGTSGETQYF. The CDR3 DNA is TGCGCCAGCAGCTTGTCAGGGACTAGCGGAGAGACCCAGTACTTC.

The chain employs TRBV7-6 and TRBJ2-7; 9 bases map to TRBD1. The V gene end was trimmed by 5 bases and the J gene end by 2 bases; junction bases not matched to a gene: 7. In germline, CDR1 is SGHVS, CDR2 FNYEAQ. This CDR3 has 15 residues. The CDR3 spells CASSQGQGYTYEQYF. DNA of the CDR3: TGTGCCAGCAGCCAGGGACAGGGATATACCTACGAGCAGTACTTC.

This chain links TRBV18 with TRBJ2-7, with a possible D match to TRBD2 (5 bases). Germline loops: CDR1 KGHSH, CDR2 LQKENI. This CDR3 comprises 15 residues. V was shortened by 5 bases and J by 0 bases, with 14 bases between the two germline ends. The CDR3 loop reads CASSTRSGGSYEQYF. CDR3 coding DNA: TGTGCCAGCTCAACCCGTTCCGGAGGCTCCTACGAGCAGTACTTC.

V gene TRBV5-1 combines with J gene TRBJ2-6; 8 nucleotides match TRBD1. This CDR3 is 16 amino acids long. Germline lookup yields CDR1 SGHRS and CDR2 YFSETQ. V shed 2 bases and J 4 bases; nucleotides not matched to a gene: 5. CDR3 residues: CASSFQGAGGANVLTF. The CDR3 nucleotides read TGCGCCAGCAGCTTTCAGGGGGCCGGGGGGGCCAACGTCCTGACTTTC.

For the CDR3, the DNA is TGTGCCAGCAGTTACTCCGTTGATCAGAATCAGCCCCAGCATTTT. Its protein product is CASSYSVDQNQPQHF. This chain joins TRBV6-5 and TRBJ1-5; D call uncertain. Germline lookup yields CDR1 MNHEY and CDR2 SVGAGI. The germline V and J ends were trimmed by 0 bases and 4 bases, with 10 bases remaining between them. CDR3 length equals 15 residues.

This chain joins TRBV19 and TRBJ2-7; TRBD1 matches at 8 bases. After removal of 3 bases from V and 3 bases from J, the junction contained 4 bases not matched to a gene. CDR3 length equals 14 residues. Germline assignment: CDR1 LNHDA and CDR2 SQIVND (reference sequence). Written as DNA, the CDR3 is TGTGCCAGTAGTATTCGACAGGGGAACTACGAGCAGTACTTC. Amino acid sequence: CASSIRQGNYEQYF.

The CDR3 DNA is TGCAGCGCTCAGAGTCAGGGGGCTCAGTCCGGGGAGCTGTTTTTT. The encoded protein is CSAQSQGAQSGELFF. The chain recombines TRBV29-1 with TRBJ2-2, with 8 bases lining up with TRBD1. Germline V gene sequence: CDR1 SQVTM, CDR2 ANQGSEA. This CDR3 contains 15 residues. The V and J ends lost 7 bases and 6 bases, in that order; junction bases with no gene match: 13.

The chain uses TRBV30 and TRBJ2-7, with D perhaps TRBD1 (6 bases). CDR1 and CDR2 from the germline V gene are GTSNPN and SVGIG (reference sequence). This CDR3 has 12 residues. Trimming pared 3 bases from V and 1 base from J, leaving 7 bases between. The chain's CDR3 is CAWSQGSYEQYF. The DNA for the CDR3 is TGTGCCTGGAGCCAGGGGTCCTACGAGCAGTACTTC.

V and J are TRBV7-9 and TRBJ2-3; D may be TRBD2 (5 bases). Trimming left V 1 base short and J 4 bases short, with 12 bases between. CDR1 and CDR2 from the germline V gene are SEHNR and FQNEAQ (reference sequence). This CDR3 is built from 15 residues. This CDR3 reads CASSLEGEGPDTQYF. The CDR3 DNA reads as TGTGCCAGCAGCTTAGAAGGTGAGGGCCCAGATACGCAGTATTTT.

The chain employs TRBV30 and TRBJ2-2; 9 nucleotides match TRBD1. Germline CDR1 reads GTSNPN; CDR2 reads SVGIG (reference sequence). Trimming at V came to 5 bases and at J to 4 bases, leaving 5 bases not matched to a gene. This CDR3 has 14 amino acids. For the CDR3, the DNA is TGTGCCTGGGGACAGGGGAGAGGCACCGGGGAGCTGTTTTTT. Protein: CAWGQGRGTGELFF.

This chain links TRBV5-6 with TRBJ2-3; TRBD2 agrees at 8 bases. V was clipped by 4 bases and J by 1 base; unmatched bases: 8. This CDR3 region has 16 residues. Germline assignment: CDR1 SGHDT and CDR2 YYEEEE. The CDR3 is CASSRLLTSGTDTQYF. The CDR3 DNA sequence: TGTGCCAGCAGCCGCCTGTTGACTAGCGGCACAGATACGCAGTATTTT.

The chain recombines TRBV15 with TRBJ2-3; perhaps TRBD1 as D (6 bases). Germline V lookup: CDR1 LNHNV, CDR2 YYDKDF (reference sequence). The CDR3 consists of 15 residues. The V and J ends lost 2 bases and 3 bases respectively, with 12 bases between them. CDR3: CATSRFAGVTDTQYF. DNA for the CDR3: TGTGCCACCAGCAGATTTGCAGGGGTGACAGATACGCAGTATTTT.

The rearrangement uses TRBV5-1 and TRBJ2-5; TRBD1 aligns across 11 bases. Germline V CDR1 and CDR2: SGHRS, YFSETQ. J lost 4 bases, V lost 3 bases, and 8 bases had no gene match. The CDR3 runs 16 residues. Written as DNA, the CDR3 is TGCGCCAGCAGCTGGCGGACCGGGACAGGGGGAGAGACCCAGTACTTC. Protein sequence: CASSWRTGTGGETQYF.

V gene TRBV5-4 combines with J gene TRBJ2-7; the match to TRBD1 covers 7 bases. The CDR3 covers 18 residues. Germline CDR1 is SGHNT and CDR2 is YYREEE (reference sequence). The J segment lost 3 bases and the V segment lost 1 base, leaving 16 bases of the junction unmatched. The CDR3 reads CASSLSPLTGAINYEQYF. CDR3 nucleotides: TGTGCCAGCAGCTTGAGCCCCTTAACAGGGGCCATTAACTACGAGCAGTACTTC.